A selection of T cell receptor beta chains follows, all from one sample in a study of radiation and T cells in renal cell carcinoma. The assay was immunoSEQ multiplex PCR, and TCRdb's table has in-frame clones only and misses some. The sample includes 150,000 or so clones, about 88% of them seen just once. The specimen was blood, collected from a patient whose treatment included radiotherapy and nephrectomy. The source of these receptors is a woman in her 70s with renal cell carcinoma. Each CDR3 is given with its conserved first and last residue. A D gene is named only where the DNA matches it firmly. Part of the rows lack a size; the others show once, few, many or a class for expanded clones.

once	TRBV15	.	TRBJ2-5	CATGAQETQYF	TGTGCCACGGGGGCCCAAGAGACCCAGTACTTC
.	TRBV11-2	.	TRBJ1-3	CASSLAGKGNTIYF	TGTGCCAGCAGCTTAGCCGGTAAAGGAAACACCATATATTTT
.	TRBV6-5	.	TRBJ1-3	CASKGVPGNTIYF	TGTGCCAGCAAAGGGGTTCCTGGAAACACCATATATTTT
.	TRBV5-1	.	TRBJ2-2	CASSLALGTGELFF	TGCGCCAGCAGCTTGGCTTTAGGGACCGGGGAGCTGTTTTTT
once	TRBV19	.	TRBJ2-5	CASSIVAGMETQYF	TGTGCCAGTAGTATAGTGGCGGGAATGGAGACCCAGTACTTC
.	TRBV5-1	TRBD2	TRBJ2-5	CASSSGTSGETQYF	TGCGCCAGCAGCTCCGGGACTAGCGGAGAGACCCAGTACTTC
.	TRBV19	.	TRBJ1-5	CASRGWSNQPQHF	TGTGCCAGCCGGGGGTGGAGCAATCAGCCCCAGCATTTT
once	TRBV5-4	.	TRBJ2-7	CASSLGPSTDSYEQYF	TGTGCCAGCAGCTTGGGCCCGTCGACGGACTCCTACGAGCAGTACTTC
.	TRBV7-7	.	TRBJ2-3	CASSSGSSTDTQYF	TGTGCTAGCAGCTCGGGGAGTAGCACAGATACGCAGTATTTT
.	TRBV7-9	.	TRBJ1-1	CASSLAGDNTEAFF	TGTGCCAGCAGCTTAGCGGGGGACAACACTGAAGCTTTCTTT
.	TRBV6-5	.	TRBJ1-3	CASSPRPISGNTIYF	TGTGCCAGCAGTCCGAGACCCATCTCTGGAAACACCATATATTTT
.	TRBV11-2	.	TRBJ2-7	CASSLADSSYEQYF	TGTGCCAGCAGCTTAGCCGACAGCTCCTACGAGCAGTACTTC
.	TRBV2	.	TRBJ2-7	CASSAAGSEQYF	TGTGCCAGCAGTGCGGCAGGGAGCGAGCAGTACTTC
few	TRBV6-4	.	TRBJ1-4	CASSDRFGEKLFF	TGTGCCAGCAGTGACCGCTTCGGGGAAAAACTGTTTTTT
.	TRBV7-6	.	TRBJ2-2	CASSPHTGNTGELFF	TGTGCCAGCAGCCCGCATACGGGGAACACCGGGGAGCTGTTTTTT
few	TRBV5-8	TRBD1	TRBJ1-5	CASSRTGQGQPQHF	TGTGCCAGCAGCCGGACAGGGCAGGGGCAGCCCCAGCATTTT
once	TRBV19	.	TRBJ1-1	CATWGIGNTEAFF	TGTGCCACCTGGGGAATTGGCAACACTGAAGCTTTCTTT
.	TRBV19	.	TRBJ2-2	CASSSPRNTGELFF	TGTGCCAGTAGTAGCCCCCGGAACACCGGGGAGCTGTTTTTT
.	TRBV7-2	.	TRBJ2-2	CASSPQGITGELFF	TGTGCCAGCAGCCCTCAGGGAATTACCGGGGAGCTGTTTTTT
few	TRBV28	TRBD1	TRBJ1-5	CASSTGGRSNQPQHF	TGTGCCAGCAGCACAGGGGGCAGGAGCAATCAGCCCCAGCATTTT
.	TRBV9	TRBD2	TRBJ2-3	CASSVGWGGRADTQYF	TGTGCCAGCAGCGTCGGGTGGGGGGGAAGGGCAGATACGCAGTATTTT
once	TRBV6-5	.	TRBJ2-2	CASSNTGELFF	TGTGCCAGTTCTAACACCGGGGAGCTGTTTTTT
.	TRBV2	.	TRBJ1-2	CASRGFPGRDNYGYTF	TGTGCCAGCAGAGGTTTTCCGGGACGGGATAACTATGGCTACACCTTC
.	TRBV28	TRBD1	TRBJ2-7	CASSRLTGAHEQYF	TGTGCCAGCAGTCGACTGACAGGGGCCCACGAGCAGTACTTC
.	TRBV27	.	TRBJ2-7	CASSFYRDYYEQYF	TGTGCCAGCAGTTTCTACAGGGACTACTACGAGCAGTACTTC
.	TRBV5-6	.	TRBJ1-1	CASSQSWNTEAFF	TGTGCCAGCAGCCAAAGTTGGAACACTGAAGCTTTCTTT
.	TRBV28	.	TRBJ1-2	CASRPTGYGYTF	TGTGCCAGCAGACCGACAGGTTATGGCTACACCTTC
.	TRBV27	.	TRBJ1-2	CASRLRGLGGYTF	TGTGCCAGCCGACTTCGCGGATTGGGGGGCTACACCTTC
.	TRBV7-9	TRBD2	TRBJ2-2	CASSPGLAGNTGELFF	TGTGCCAGCAGCCCAGGACTAGCGGGGAACACCGGGGAGCTGTTTTTT
.	TRBV28	.	TRBJ1-2	CASSLYRDHGYTF	TGTGCCAGCAGTTTATACAGGGATCATGGCTACACCTTC
.	TRBV5-6	.	TRBJ1-3	CASSLAGGASGNTIYF	TGTGCCAGCAGCTTGGCGGGGGGCGCGTCTGGAAACACCATATATTTT
.	TRBV30	TRBD2	TRBJ2-1	CAVRSVAGGIEQFF	TGTGCCGTTAGGTCGGTAGCGGGGGGGATTGAGCAGTTCTTC
.	TRBV5-6	TRBD2	TRBJ2-1	CASSGTGTSGVSSYNEQFF	TGTGCCAGCAGCGGAACCGGGACTAGCGGGGTGAGCTCCTACAATGAGCAGTTCTTC
.	TRBV6-5	TRBD2	TRBJ2-7	CASSSTRGLGYEQYF	TGTGCCAGCAGTTCGACCAGGGGACTAGGATACGAGCAGTACTTC
.	TRBV4-1	TRBD2	TRBJ2-7	CASSLSPGLAGGEQYF	TGCGCCAGCAGCCTCTCACCGGGACTAGCGGGGGGCGAGCAGTACTTC
.	TRBV19	.	TRBJ2-1	CASSTLPGGVQFF	TGTGCCAGTAGTACACTCCCAGGGGGGGTGCAGTTCTTC
.	TRBV15	TRBD1	TRBJ2-7	CATSRGGQTYEQYF	TGTGCCACCAGCAGAGGGGGACAGACCTACGAGCAGTACTTC
.	TRBV30	.	TRBJ1-4	CAWSGGGVEKLFF	TGTGCCTGGAGTGGGGGGGGCGTAGAAAAACTGTTTTTT
.	TRBV7-3	TRBD1	TRBJ1-1	CASSPSTGSNAEAFF	TGTGCCAGCAGCCCCTCGACAGGGAGCAACGCTGAAGCTTTCTTT
.	TRBV5-1	TRBD2	TRBJ2-1	CASSPPGVAGGLYNEQFF	TGCGCCAGCAGCCCACCGGGGGTGGCGGGGGGGCTCTACAATGAGCAGTTCTTC
.	TRBV7-7	.	TRBJ2-5	CASSPGSFQETQYF	TGTGCTAGCAGTCCAGGATCCTTCCAAGAGACCCAGTACTTC
.	TRBV30	TRBD1	TRBJ1-2	CAWKPGQRGYGYTF	TGTGCCTGGAAACCGGGACAGCGGGGCTATGGCTACACCTTC
.	TRBV7-9	.	TRBJ1-2	CASSLAPTKRVYGYTF	TGTGCCAGCAGCTTAGCCCCTACTAAACGGGTCTATGGCTACACCTTC
.	TRBV5-1	.	TRBJ2-3	CASSVRVGGTDTQYF	TGCGCCAGCAGCGTCAGGGTAGGCGGCACAGATACGCAGTATTTT
.	TRBV4-1	.	TRBJ1-2	CASSQVFQNFPVDTF	TGCGCCAGCAGCCAAGTGTTCCAGAACTTCCCCGTGGACACCTTC
.	TRBV28	TRBD1	TRBJ2-3	CASSFSGQGVVDTQYF	TGTGCCAGCAGTTTCTCGGGACAGGGGGTGGTAGATACGCAGTATTTT